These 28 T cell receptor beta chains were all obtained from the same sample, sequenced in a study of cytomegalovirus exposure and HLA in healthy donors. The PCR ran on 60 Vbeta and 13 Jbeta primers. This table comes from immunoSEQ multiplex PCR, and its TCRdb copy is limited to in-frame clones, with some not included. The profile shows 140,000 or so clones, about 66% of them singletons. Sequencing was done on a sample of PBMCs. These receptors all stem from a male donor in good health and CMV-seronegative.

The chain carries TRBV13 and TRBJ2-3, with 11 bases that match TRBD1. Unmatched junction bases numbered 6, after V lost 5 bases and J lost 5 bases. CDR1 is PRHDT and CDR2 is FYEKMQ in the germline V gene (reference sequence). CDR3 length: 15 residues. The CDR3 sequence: CASSLWTGGRDTQYF. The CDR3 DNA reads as TGTGCCAGCAGCCTTTGGACAGGGGGCCGAGATACGCAGTATTTT.

CDR3 in DNA: TGTGCCAGCAGGAATGGGACAGGGAGAACAAATTCACCCCTCCACTTT. It is translated as CASRNGTGRTNSPLHF. V usage is TRBV2 and J usage is TRBJ1-6, with 9 bases aligning to TRBD1. Germline V CDR1 and CDR2: SNHLY, FYNNEI. The CDR3 spans 16 residues. J gave up 7 bases and V 6 bases, and 10 bases lay outside the gene matches.

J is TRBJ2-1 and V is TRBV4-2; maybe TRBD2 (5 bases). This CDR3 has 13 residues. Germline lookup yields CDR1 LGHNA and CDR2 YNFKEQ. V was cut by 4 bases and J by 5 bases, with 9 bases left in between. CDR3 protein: CASSPRLNNEQFF. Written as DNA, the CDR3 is TGTGCCAGCAGCCCCAGACTAAACAATGAGCAGTTCTTC.

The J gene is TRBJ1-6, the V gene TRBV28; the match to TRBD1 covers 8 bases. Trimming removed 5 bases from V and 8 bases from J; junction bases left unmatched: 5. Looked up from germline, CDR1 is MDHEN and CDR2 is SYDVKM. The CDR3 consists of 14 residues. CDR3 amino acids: CASSPHRGDSPLHF. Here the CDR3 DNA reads TGTGCCAGCAGTCCCCACAGGGGGGATTCACCCCTCCACTTT.

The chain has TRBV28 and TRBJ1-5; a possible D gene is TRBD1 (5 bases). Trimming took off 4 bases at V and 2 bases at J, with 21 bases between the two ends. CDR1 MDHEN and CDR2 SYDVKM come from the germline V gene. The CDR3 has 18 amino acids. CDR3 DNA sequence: TGTGCCAGCAGTTCTCCCGAGGCCTCCGGAGGGGGCAATCAGCCCCAGCATTTT. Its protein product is CASSSPEASGGGNQPQHF.

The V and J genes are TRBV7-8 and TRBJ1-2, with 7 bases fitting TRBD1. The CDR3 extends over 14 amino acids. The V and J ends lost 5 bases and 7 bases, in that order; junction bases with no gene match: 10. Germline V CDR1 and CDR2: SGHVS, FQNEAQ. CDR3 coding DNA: TGTGCCAGCAGCCACAATGAGGGGGCGGGTGGCTACACCTTC. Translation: CASSHNEGAGGYTF.

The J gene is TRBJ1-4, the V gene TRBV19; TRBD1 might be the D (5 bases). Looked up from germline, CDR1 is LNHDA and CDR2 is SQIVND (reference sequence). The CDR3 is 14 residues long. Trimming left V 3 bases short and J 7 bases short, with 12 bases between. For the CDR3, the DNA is TGTGCCAGTAGTATGGGGCAGGTCGGTGAAAAACTGTTTTTT. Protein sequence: CASSMGQVGEKLFF.

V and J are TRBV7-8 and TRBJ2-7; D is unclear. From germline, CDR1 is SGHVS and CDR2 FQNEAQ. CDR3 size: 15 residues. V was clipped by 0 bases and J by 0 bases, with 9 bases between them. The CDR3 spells CASSLAYSGSYEQYF. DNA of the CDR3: TGTGCCAGCAGCTTAGCTTACTCAGGCTCCTACGAGCAGTACTTC.

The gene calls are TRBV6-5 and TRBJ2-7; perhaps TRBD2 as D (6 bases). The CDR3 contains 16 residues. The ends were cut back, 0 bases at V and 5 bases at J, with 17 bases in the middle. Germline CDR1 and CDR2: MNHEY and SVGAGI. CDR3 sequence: CASSYSAGTKAHEQYF. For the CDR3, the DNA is TGTGCCAGCAGTTACTCGGCGGGGACCAAAGCCCACGAGCAGTACTTC.

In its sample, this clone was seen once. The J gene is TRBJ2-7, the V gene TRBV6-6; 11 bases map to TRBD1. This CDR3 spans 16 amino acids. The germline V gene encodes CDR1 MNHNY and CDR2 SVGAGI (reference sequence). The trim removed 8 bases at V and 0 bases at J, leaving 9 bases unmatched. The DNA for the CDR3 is TGTGCCAGCTCCAGGACAGGGGGCTTGAGCTCCTACGAGCAGTACTTC. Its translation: CASSRTGGLSSYEQYF.

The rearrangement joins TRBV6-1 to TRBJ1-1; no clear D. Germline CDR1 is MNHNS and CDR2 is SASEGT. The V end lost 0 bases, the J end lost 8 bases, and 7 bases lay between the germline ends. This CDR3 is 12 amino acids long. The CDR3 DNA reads TGTGCCAGCAGTGAAGCGGGCGCCGAAGCTTTCTTT. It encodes CASSEAGAEAFF.

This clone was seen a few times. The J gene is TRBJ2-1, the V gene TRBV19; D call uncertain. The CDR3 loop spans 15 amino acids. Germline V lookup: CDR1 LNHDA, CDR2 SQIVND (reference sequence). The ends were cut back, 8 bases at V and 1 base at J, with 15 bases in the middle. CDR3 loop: CASRLTPVSYNEQFF. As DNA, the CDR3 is TGTGCCAGTCGCCTGACTCCGGTATCCTACAATGAGCAGTTCTTC.

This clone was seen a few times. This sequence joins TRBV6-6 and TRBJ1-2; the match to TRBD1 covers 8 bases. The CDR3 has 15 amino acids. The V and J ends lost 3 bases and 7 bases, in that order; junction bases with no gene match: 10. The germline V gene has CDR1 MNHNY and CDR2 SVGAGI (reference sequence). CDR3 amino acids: CASSYSPDRVGGYTF. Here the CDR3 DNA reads TGTGCCAGCAGTTATTCCCCGGACAGGGTGGGTGGCTACACCTTC.

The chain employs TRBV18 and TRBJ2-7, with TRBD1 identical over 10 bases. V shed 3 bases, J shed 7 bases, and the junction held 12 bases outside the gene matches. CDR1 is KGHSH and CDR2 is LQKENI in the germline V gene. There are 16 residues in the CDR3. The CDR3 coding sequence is TGTGCCAGCTCACCTAGTTTGGGACAGGGGTCCTGGGAGCAGTACTTC. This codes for CASSPSLGQGSWEQYF. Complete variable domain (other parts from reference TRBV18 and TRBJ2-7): NAGVMQNPRHLVRRRGQEARLRCSPMKGHSHVYWYRQLPEEGLKFMVYLQKENIIDESGMPKERFSAEFPKEGPSILRIQQVVRGDSAAYFCASSPSLGQGSWEQYFGPGTRLTVT.

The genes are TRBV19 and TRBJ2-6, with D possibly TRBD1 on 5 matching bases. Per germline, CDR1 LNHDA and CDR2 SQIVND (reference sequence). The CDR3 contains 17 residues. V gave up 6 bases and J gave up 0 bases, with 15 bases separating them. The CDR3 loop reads CASREGQGSSGANVLTF. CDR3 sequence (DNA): TGTGCCAGTAGAGAAGGGCAGGGAAGCTCTGGGGCCAACGTCCTGACTTTC.

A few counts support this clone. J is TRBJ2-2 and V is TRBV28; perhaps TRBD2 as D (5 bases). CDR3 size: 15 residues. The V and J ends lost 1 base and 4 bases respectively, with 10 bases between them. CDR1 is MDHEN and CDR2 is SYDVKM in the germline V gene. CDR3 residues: CASSLYTGSTGELFF. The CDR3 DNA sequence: TGTGCCAGCAGTTTATATACGGGGTCCACCGGGGAGCTGTTTTTT. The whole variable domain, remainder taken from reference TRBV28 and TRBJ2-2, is DVKVTQSSRYLVKRTGEKVFLECVQDMDHENMFWYRQDPGLGLRLIYFSYDVKMKEKGDIPEGYSVSREKKERFSLILESASTNQTSMYLCASSLYTGSTGELFFGEGSRLTVL.

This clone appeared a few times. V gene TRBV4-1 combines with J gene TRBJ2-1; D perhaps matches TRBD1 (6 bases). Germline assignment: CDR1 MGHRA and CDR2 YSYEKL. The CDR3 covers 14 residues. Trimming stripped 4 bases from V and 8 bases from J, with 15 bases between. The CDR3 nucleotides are TGCGCCAGCAGCCCGCAGGGGCCCTGGCATGAGCAGTTCTTC. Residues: CASSPQGPWHEQFF.

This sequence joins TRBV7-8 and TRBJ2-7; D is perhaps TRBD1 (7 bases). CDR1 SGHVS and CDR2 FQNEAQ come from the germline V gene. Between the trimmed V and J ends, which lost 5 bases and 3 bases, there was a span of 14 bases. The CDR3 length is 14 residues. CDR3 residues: CASSPGGYGYEQYF. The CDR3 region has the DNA TGTGCCAGCAGCCCAGGGGGGTATGGCTACGAGCAGTACTTC. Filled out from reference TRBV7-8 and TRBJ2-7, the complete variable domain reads GAGVSQSPRYKVAKRGQDVALRCDPISGHVSLFWYQQALGQGPEFLTYFQNEAQLDKSGLPSDRFFAERPEGSVSTLKIQRTQQEDSAVYLCASSPGGYGYEQYFGPGTRLTVT.

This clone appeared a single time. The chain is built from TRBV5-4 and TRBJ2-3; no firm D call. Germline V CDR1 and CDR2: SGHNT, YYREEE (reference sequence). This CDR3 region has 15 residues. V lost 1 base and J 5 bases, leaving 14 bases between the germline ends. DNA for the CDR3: TGTGCCAGCAGCTTGCTTGGTCCCACCGGAGATACGCAGTATTTT. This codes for CASSLLGPTGDTQYF.

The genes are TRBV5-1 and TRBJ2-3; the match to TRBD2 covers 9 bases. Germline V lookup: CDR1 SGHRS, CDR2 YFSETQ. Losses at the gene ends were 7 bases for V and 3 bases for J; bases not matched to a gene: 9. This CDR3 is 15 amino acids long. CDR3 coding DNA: TGCGCCAGCCGCGATCCCAGCGGGGGGACAGATACGCAGTATTTT. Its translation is CASRDPSGGTDTQYF.

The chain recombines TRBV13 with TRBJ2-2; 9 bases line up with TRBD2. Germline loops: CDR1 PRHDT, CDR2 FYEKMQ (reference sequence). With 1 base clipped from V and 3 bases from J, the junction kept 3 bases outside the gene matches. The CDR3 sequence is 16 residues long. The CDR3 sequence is CASSLAAGGHTGELFF. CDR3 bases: TGTGCCAGCAGCTTAGCAGCGGGGGGCCACACCGGGGAGCTGTTTTTT.

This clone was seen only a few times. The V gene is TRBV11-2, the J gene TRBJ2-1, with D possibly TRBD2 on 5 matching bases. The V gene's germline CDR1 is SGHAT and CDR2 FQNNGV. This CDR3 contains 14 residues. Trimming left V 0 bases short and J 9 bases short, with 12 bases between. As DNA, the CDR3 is TGTGCCAGCAGCTTAGATGCGACTATCGGTGAGCAGTTCTTC. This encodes CASSLDATIGEQFF.

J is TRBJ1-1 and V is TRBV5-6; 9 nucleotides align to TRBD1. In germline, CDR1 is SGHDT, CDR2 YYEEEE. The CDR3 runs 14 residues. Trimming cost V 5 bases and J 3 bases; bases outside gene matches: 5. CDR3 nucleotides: TGTGCCAGCAGGCCGGGACAGGGTTACACTGAAGCTTTCTTT. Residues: CASRPGQGYTEAFF.

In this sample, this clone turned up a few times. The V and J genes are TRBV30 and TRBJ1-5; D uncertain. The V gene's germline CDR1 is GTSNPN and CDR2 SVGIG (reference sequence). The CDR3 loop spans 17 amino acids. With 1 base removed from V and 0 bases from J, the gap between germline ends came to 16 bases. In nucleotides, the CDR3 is TGTGCCTGGAGTGGGGTATATCGGGGAATTAGCAATCAGCCCCAGCATTTT. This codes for CAWSGVYRGISNQPQHF.

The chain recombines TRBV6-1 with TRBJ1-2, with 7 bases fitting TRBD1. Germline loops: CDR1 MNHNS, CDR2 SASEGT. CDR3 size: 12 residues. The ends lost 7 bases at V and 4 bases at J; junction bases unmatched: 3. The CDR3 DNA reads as TGTGCCAGCAAGGGACAGTTCTATGGCTACACCTTC. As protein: CASKGQFYGYTF.

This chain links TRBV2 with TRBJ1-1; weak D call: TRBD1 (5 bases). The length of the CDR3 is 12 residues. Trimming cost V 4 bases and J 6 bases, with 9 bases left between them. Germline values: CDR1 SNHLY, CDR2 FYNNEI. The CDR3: CASSVQGPEAFF. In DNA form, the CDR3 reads TGTGCCAGCAGTGTCCAGGGCCCTGAAGCTTTCTTT. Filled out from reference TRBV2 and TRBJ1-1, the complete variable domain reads EPEVTQTPSHQVTQMGQEVILRCVPISNHLYFYWYRQILGQKVEFLVSFYNNEISEKSEIFDDQFSVERPDGSNFTLKIRSTKLEDSAMYFCASSVQGPEAFFGQGTRLTVV.

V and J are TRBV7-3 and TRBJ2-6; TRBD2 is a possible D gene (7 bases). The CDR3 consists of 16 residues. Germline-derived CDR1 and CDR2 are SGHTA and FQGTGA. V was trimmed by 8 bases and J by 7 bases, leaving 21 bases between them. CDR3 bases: TGTGCCAGCGGGGCCAGGGGAGGGGGGGTCGCCAACGTCCTGACTTTC. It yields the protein CASGARGGGVANVLTF.

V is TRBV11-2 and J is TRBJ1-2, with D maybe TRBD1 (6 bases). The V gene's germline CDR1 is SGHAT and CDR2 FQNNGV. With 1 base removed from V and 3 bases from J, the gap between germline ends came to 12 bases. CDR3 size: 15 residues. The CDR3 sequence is CASSLAGPGDYGYTF. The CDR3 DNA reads TGTGCCAGCAGCTTAGCGGGACCAGGGGACTATGGCTACACCTTC.